The 28 T cell receptor beta chains below come from one sample, sequenced in a study of blood T cell repertoires in COVID-19 (dated by TCRdb to 2018 to 2021). Library creation used the immunoSEQ multiplex PCR assay. TCRdb retrieved this table from immuneACCESS and kept in-frame rearrangements only. Not all clones are present; in checked studies, unresolved V genes account for under half, and no reason is known for the remainder. Within this sample are 200,000 or so clones, with about 88% of them counted one time only. The top ten clonotypes cover roughly 2.6% of the sample. Source material: peripheral blood. The receptors come from a man aged 45-65 years who had recovered from COVID-19.

V gene TRBV28 combines with J gene TRBJ1-1, with D unclear. Trimming took 2 bases from V and 6 from J, leaving 10 bases between them. Looked up from germline, CDR1 is MDHEN and CDR2 is SYDVKM. The CDR3 covers 13 residues. The CDR3 bases are TGTGCCAGCAGTTTAAACGGGAGGGCTGAAGCTTTCTTT. Amino acid sequence: CASSLNGRAEAFF.

This clone was counted once. This chain links TRBV5-4 with TRBJ2-3; 12 nucleotides align to TRBD2. The CDR3 sequence is 15 residues long. V gave up 0 bases and J gave up 6 bases; unmatched junction bases: 2. The germline gives CDR1 SGHNT, CDR2 YYREEE (reference sequence). The DNA for the CDR3 is TGTGCCAGCAGCTTGGGACTAGCGGGAGTGGATACGCAGTATTTT. It translates to CASSLGLAGVDTQYF.

This clone was recorded a few times. The rearrangement joins TRBV28 to TRBJ1-1, with a weak D call TRBD1 (6 bases). The CDR3 has 15 amino acids. V lost 5 bases, J lost 1 base, and 14 bases lay in between. CDR1 is MDHEN, CDR2 SYDVKM, per germline. The CDR3 region is CASSPQGNRNTEAFF. The CDR3 nucleotides read TGTGCCAGCAGTCCCCAGGGGAATAGGAACACTGAAGCTTTCTTT.

The chain recombines TRBV18 with TRBJ2-5, with D tentatively TRBD1 (6 bases). CDR1 and CDR2 (germline): KGHSH, LQKENI. The V end was cut by 4 bases, the J end by 5 bases, with 11 bases between. CDR3 length: 13 amino acids. CDR3 protein: CASSLQGRETQYF. The DNA for the CDR3 is TGTGCCAGCTCACTGCAGGGGCGGGAGACCCAGTACTTC.

The chain couples TRBV6-4 to TRBJ2-5; tentative D call: TRBD2 (6 bases). CDR1 is MRHNA, CDR2 SNTAGT, per germline. V was shortened by 3 bases and J by 5 bases, with 7 bases between the two germline ends. The CDR3 is made up of 12 amino acids. For the CDR3, the DNA is TGTGCCAGCAGTGATGGGGGGGAGACCCAGTACTTC. Its protein is CASSDGGETQYF.

This clone was detected once. The rearrangement links TRBV7-9 to TRBJ1-2; D ambiguous. Trimming shortened V by 2 bases and J by 7 bases, and 5 bases separated the two germline ends. Germline CDR1 is SEHNR and CDR2 is FQNEAQ (reference sequence). This CDR3 has 11 amino acids. This chain's CDR3 is CASSLIGGYTF. The CDR3 nucleotides read TGTGCCAGCAGCTTAATCGGTGGCTACACCTTC.

The V and J genes are TRBV15 and TRBJ2-1, with 8 bases identical to TRBD2. The CDR3 is made up of 15 amino acids. Trimming took 0 bases from V and 6 from J; bases not matched to a gene: 4. Germline V gene lookup returns CDR1 LNHNV and CDR2 YYDKDF (reference sequence). In DNA, the CDR3 is TGTGCCACCAGCAGAGAACTAGCGGTCGGCAATGAGCAGTTCTTC. The encoded protein is CATSRELAVGNEQFF. The whole variable domain, filled in from reference TRBV15 and TRBJ2-1, reads DAMVIQNPRYQVTQFGKPVTLSCSQTLNHNVMYWYQQKSSQAPKLLFHYYDKDFNNEADTPDNFQSRRPNTSFCFLDIRSPGLGDTAMYLCATSRELAVGNEQFFGPGTRLTVL.

This chain links TRBV18 with TRBJ1-1; 9 bases match TRBD1. The CDR3 loop spans 13 amino acids. Germline lookup yields CDR1 KGHSH and CDR2 LQKENI. The V segment lost 5 bases and the J segment 7 bases; nucleotides outside the gene matches: 5. CDR3 amino acids: CASSSDRGGEAFF. The CDR3 DNA reads TGTGCCAGCTCATCGGACAGGGGCGGTGAAGCTTTCTTT.

The chain combines TRBV7-2 with TRBJ2-1; the D is unclear. The CDR3 runs to 13 residues. Germline values: CDR1 SGHTA, CDR2 FQGNSA. Trimming took off 6 bases at V and 8 bases at J, with 14 bases between the two ends. Here the CDR3 DNA reads TGTGCCAGCAGTTTACCAAATCGCGATGAGCAGTTCTTC. As protein: CASSLPNRDEQFF.

The V gene is TRBV19, the J gene TRBJ1-4, with 7 positions matching TRBD1. The CDR3 sequence is 14 residues long. Germline V gives CDR1 LNHDA, CDR2 SQIVND (reference sequence). Trimming cost V 6 bases and J 2 bases; bases outside gene matches: 3. The DNA of the CDR3 is TGTGCCAGTAGAAGACAGGGCACTAATGAAAAACTGTTTTTT. It specifies CASRRQGTNEKLFF.

CDR3 loop: CASSDVAGGGVNEQFF. In DNA, the CDR3 is TGTGCCAGCAGTGATGTAGCGGGAGGAGGGGTAAATGAGCAGTTCTTC. The chain is built from TRBV6-1 and TRBJ2-1; 10 bases map to TRBD2. Germline V CDR1 and CDR2: MNHNS, SASEGT. The length of the CDR3 is 16 residues. After removal of 3 bases from V and 7 bases from J, the junction contained 9 bases not matched to a gene.

This chain joins TRBV28 and TRBJ2-1; 11 positions match TRBD2. The CDR3 has 17 amino acids. Germline V gives CDR1 MDHEN, CDR2 SYDVKM. V lost 3 bases to trimming and J lost 4 bases; unmatched junction nucleotides: 8. Here the CDR3 DNA reads TGTGCCAGCAGTTTTTTATTCGGGACTAGCGGATACAATGAGCAGTTCTTC. This translates into CASSFLFGTSGYNEQFF. The entire variable domain, with the rest obtained from reference TRBV28 and TRBJ2-1, is as follows: DVKVTQSSRYLVKRTGEKVFLECVQDMDHENMFWYRQDPGLGLRLIYFSYDVKMKEKGDIPEGYSVSREKKERFSLILESASTNQTSMYLCASSFLFGTSGYNEQFFGPGTRLTVL.

Comment on this clone: This sample includes further DNA sequences coding for the same CDR3. DNA for the CDR3: TGTGCCAGCAGTTTAGGTACTAGCGGAACCTACGAGCAGTACTTC. As protein: CASSLGTSGTYEQYF. The chain joins TRBV28 to TRBJ2-7, with 8 nucleotides matching TRBD2. Germline loops: CDR1 MDHEN, CDR2 SYDVKM. The CDR3 is 15 residues long. V gave up 2 bases and J gave up 2 bases; unmatched junction bases: 5.

The chain has TRBV6-5 and TRBJ1-2, with a tentative D call TRBD1 (6 bases). CDR3 size: 12 residues. The V gene's germline CDR1 is MNHEY and CDR2 SVGAGI. Trimming pared 6 bases from V and 8 bases from J, leaving 13 bases between. This CDR3 reads CASRRGARGYTF. The CDR3 nucleotides are TGTGCCAGCAGACGGGGGGCGCGAGGCTACACCTTC.

V and J are TRBV5-1 and TRBJ2-6; D is ambiguous. The CDR3 extends over 15 amino acids. V was pared by 4 bases and J by 1 base, with 9 bases between. Per the germline V gene, CDR1 is SGHRS and CDR2 is YFSETQ. The CDR3 DNA follows: TGCGCCAGCAGCCAAGACAATTCTGGGGCCAACGTCCTGACTTTC. Residues: CASSQDNSGANVLTF.

V and J are TRBV6-1 and TRBJ1-2, with D perhaps TRBD1 (6 bases). In germline, CDR1 is MNHNS, CDR2 SASEGT. The CDR3 sequence is 13 residues long. Trimming removed 1 base at V and 8 bases at J, with 11 bases between. The CDR3 DNA reads TGTGCCAGCAGTGAAGGGACAGTGCGGGGCTACACCTTC. Translation gives CASSEGTVRGYTF.

The chain is built from TRBV4-2 and TRBJ2-7, with 9 bases identical to TRBD1. The ends lost 4 bases at V and 2 bases at J; junction bases unmatched: 3. CDR3 length equals 14 residues. Germline lookup yields CDR1 LGHNA and CDR2 YNFKEQ. The CDR3 here is CASSPRTGAYEQYF. Written as DNA, the CDR3 is TGTGCCAGCAGCCCCCGGACAGGGGCCTACGAGCAGTACTTC.

The rearrangement uses TRBV6-5 and TRBJ2-2, with D possibly TRBD1 on 5 matching bases. Trimming removed 6 bases at V and 2 bases at J, with 10 bases between. In germline, CDR1 is MNHEY, CDR2 SVGAGI. The CDR3 length is 14 residues. Here the CDR3 reads CASRRQSNTGELFF. CDR3 nucleotide sequence: TGTGCCAGCAGGAGACAGTCTAACACCGGGGAGCTGTTTTTT.

This clone was detected only a few times. V is TRBV6-4 and J is TRBJ1-1; D uncertain. The CDR3 consists of 13 residues. Germline-derived CDR1 and CDR2 are MRHNA and SNTAGT. V was clipped by 4 bases and J by 2 bases, with 8 bases between them. The CDR3 DNA follows: TGTGCCAGCAGTGTAGGAGGTAACACTGAAGCTTTCTTT. This gives the protein CASSVGGNTEAFF.

This chain uses TRBV7-2 with TRBJ2-7; tentative D call: TRBD2 (6 bases). This CDR3 is 14 amino acids long. Germline values: CDR1 SGHTA, CDR2 FQGNSA. The V end was cut by 5 bases, the J end by 4 bases, with 15 bases between. The CDR3 region is CASSPGVGRYEQYF. In DNA, the CDR3 is TGTGCCAGCAGCCCGGGAGTCGGGAGATACGAGCAGTACTTC.

The V call is TRBV28, the J call TRBJ2-7, with TRBD1 matching 12 bases. The germline V gene has CDR1 MDHEN and CDR2 SYDVKM. The trim removed 2 bases at V and 6 bases at J, leaving 5 bases unmatched. The CDR3 loop spans 15 amino acids. As DNA, the CDR3 is TGTGCCAGCAGTTTACCCGGGACAGGGGGCGGCGAGCAGTACTTC. Translation: CASSLPGTGGGEQYF. The full variable domain, rest sourced from reference TRBV28 and TRBJ2-7, is DVKVTQSSRYLVKRTGEKVFLECVQDMDHENMFWYRQDPGLGLRLIYFSYDVKMKEKGDIPEGYSVSREKKERFSLILESASTNQTSMYLCASSLPGTGGGEQYFGPGTRLTVT.

The chain is built from TRBV27 and TRBJ1-1; 7 bases are shared with TRBD1. With 6 bases clipped from V and 0 bases from J, the junction kept 16 bases outside the gene matches. Germline loops: CDR1 MNHEY, CDR2 SMNVEV (reference sequence). CDR3 length equals 18 residues. The CDR3 loop is CASRGGQGERGLNTEAFF. CDR3 DNA sequence: TGTGCCAGCAGGGGGGGGCAGGGGGAGCGGGGGTTGAACACTGAAGCTTTCTTT.

The J gene is TRBJ1-3, the V gene TRBV4-1; D is undetermined. The CDR3 loop spans 16 amino acids. The ends were cut back, 0 bases at V and 8 bases at J, with 17 bases in the middle. Per germline, CDR1 MGHRA and CDR2 YSYEKL. The CDR3 loop reads CASSQDRGSYVDTIYF. In nucleotides, the CDR3 is TGCGCCAGCAGCCAAGATCGGGGTAGTTATGTGGACACCATATATTTT.

This chain joins TRBV19 and TRBJ2-7; 9 nucleotides align to TRBD2. This CDR3 spans 15 amino acids. Trimming at V came to 4 bases and at J to 7 bases, leaving 11 bases not matched to a gene. Germline CDR1 and CDR2: LNHDA and SQIVND (reference sequence). DNA of the CDR3: TGTGCCAGTAGTACCCTAGCGGGAACGACCGGGGAGCAGTACTTC. Encoded protein: CASSTLAGTTGEQYF. The full variable domain, with the rest looked up from reference TRBV19 and TRBJ2-7, is DGGITQSPKYLFRKEGQNVTLSCEQNLNHDAMYWYRQDPGQGLRLIYYSQIVNDFQKGDIAEGYSVSREKKESFPLTVTSAQKNPTAFYLCASSTLAGTTGEQYFGPGTRLTVT.

The chain combines TRBV4-1 with TRBJ2-7, with D tentatively TRBD2 (5 bases). CDR1 MGHRA and CDR2 YSYEKL come from the germline V gene. CDR3 size: 14 residues. V was clipped by 4 bases and J by 4 bases, with 14 bases between them. The CDR3, as DNA: TGCGCCAGCAGCCTCGCGTGGGAGCAGTACGAGCAGTACTTC. Its translation: CASSLAWEQYEQYF.

This chain joins TRBV7-2 and TRBJ2-7, with 8 bases identical to TRBD1. Germline V lookup: CDR1 SGHTA, CDR2 FQGNSA. This CDR3 comprises 15 residues. The V segment lost 5 bases and the J segment 4 bases; nucleotides outside the gene matches: 10. CDR3 in amino acids: CASSDRTGQGYEQYF. The CDR3, as DNA: TGTGCCAGCAGCGATAGGACAGGGCAGGGTTACGAGCAGTACTTC.

V is TRBV13 and J is TRBJ1-1; no clear D gene. V was trimmed by 3 bases and J by 1 base, leaving 9 bases between them. Germline V gene data show CDR1 as PRHDT and CDR2 as FYEKMQ (reference sequence). This CDR3 comprises 14 residues. The CDR3: CASSLDGENTEAFF. The CDR3, as DNA: TGTGCCAGCAGCTTGGACGGGGAGAACACTGAAGCTTTCTTT. The whole variable domain, remainder taken from reference TRBV13 and TRBJ1-1, is AAGVIQSPRHLIKEKRETATLKCYPIPRHDTVYWYQQGPGQDPQFLISFYEKMQSDKGSIPDRFSAQQFSDYHSELNMSSLELGDSALYFCASSLDGENTEAFFGQGTRLTVV.

V usage is TRBV10-3 and J usage is TRBJ1-4, with 9 bases aligning to TRBD1. The V gene end was trimmed by 9 bases and the J gene end by 5 bases; junction bases not matched to a gene: 1. The CDR3 covers 12 residues. Per the germline V gene, CDR1 is ENHRY and CDR2 is SYGVKD. The chain's CDR3 is CAIGTGNEKLFF. CDR3 DNA sequence: TGTGCCATTGGGACAGGGAATGAAAAACTGTTTTTT.